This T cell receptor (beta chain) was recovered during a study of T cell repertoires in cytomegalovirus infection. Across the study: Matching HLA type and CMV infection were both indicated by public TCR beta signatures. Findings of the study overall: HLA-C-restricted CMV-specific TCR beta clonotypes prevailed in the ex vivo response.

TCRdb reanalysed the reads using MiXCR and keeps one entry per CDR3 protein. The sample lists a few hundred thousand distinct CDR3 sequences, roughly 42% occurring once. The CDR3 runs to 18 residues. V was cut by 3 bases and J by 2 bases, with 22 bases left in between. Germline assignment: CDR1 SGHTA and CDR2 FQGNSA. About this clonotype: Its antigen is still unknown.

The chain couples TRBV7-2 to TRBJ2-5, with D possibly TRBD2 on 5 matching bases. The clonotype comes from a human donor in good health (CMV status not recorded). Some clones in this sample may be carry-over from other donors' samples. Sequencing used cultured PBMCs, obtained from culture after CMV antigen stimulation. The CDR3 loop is CASSFLDHPVGRQETQYF. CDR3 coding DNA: TGTGCCAGCAGCTTTTTGGACCATCCTGTAGGGAGACAAGAGACCCAGTACTTC.